This record covers a single TCR beta chain. Its antigen remains unidentified. It has no much larger one-base neighbor in the sample; base qualities were not kept. One collaborating source in Seattle enrolled patients during active infection and followed them longitudinally through the course of disease. Whole blood was collected in K2EDTA tubes by collaborating institutions according to the institutions' own protocols. Collaborator samples were shipped for TCRbeta analysis as frozen whole blood, isolated PBMCs, or DNA extracted from either sample type. The data were obtained in a study of blood T cell repertoires in COVID-19 (dated by TCRdb to about 2020). Looking at the study overall: Samples covering the acute and convalescent phases of COVID-19 were provided by collaborators in the United States, Italy and Spain. The material from the prospective study consisted of cDNA or gDNA derived from T cells, B-cell-depleted T cells, or PBMCs. Subjects who had been exposed to COVID-19, were actively infected with it, or had recovered from it provided the deeply sampled blood TCRbeta repertoires that made up the dataset. The repertoires were made available in a free public database intended to serve as a resource for research on the immune response to SARS-CoV-2. The samples were drawn from two sources: the first 160 participants of the ongoing ImmuneRACE study, and over 1,000 subjects contributed by 6 global collaborators. The sample metadata nearly always contained a de-identified subject ID, COVID-19 status, age in years and sex. Where HLA class I and class II types were available, the types were taken from metadata supplied by the sample provider, not from assay-based typing.

TCRbeta CDR3 regions were amplified from genomic DNA by means of the immunoSEQ Assay, a bias-controlled multiplex PCR. The study's own analysis went as follows. The number of nucleated cells in each sample was estimated by amplification of reference gene primers within the assay. To quantify the absolute abundance of each unique TCRbeta CDR3 rearrangement, sequence reads were collapsed and filtered. For each sample, productive Simpson clonality was calculated as the square root of Simpson's diversity index across productive rearrangements. TCRdb re-hosts the immuneACCESS table, in-frame sequences only. Its copies lack some clones; in the studies checked, an unresolved V gene accounts for under half of them, and the cause for the rest is not known. V and J calls and clone size are as listed in that table; D and trimming were resolved from the DNA. Here the sample has about 160,000 clones; 92% occur a single time. The ten largest clones take up roughly 4.8% of the sample.

Points the paper makes about the study in general: How much clinical and demographic metadata was included differed by source and by participant, and the metadata was provided uncurated.

The sample was peripheral blood. This sequence was found in a man aged 25-40 years with COVID-19, enrolled during active disease.

At the DNA level, the sequence is TGTGCCAGCTCACCACCTTCGGAGGGAGCTAATGAAAAACTGTTTTTT. Translation gives CASSPPSEGANEKLFF. The chain employs TRBV18 and TRBJ1-4, with an unclear D gene assignment. V was cut back by 0 bases and J by 3 bases, leaving a gap of 11 bases between them. CDR1 and CDR2 are read off the germline V gene as KGHSH and LQKENI. From the cysteine through the phenylalanine, the CDR3 covers 16 amino acids. Only the CDR3 part of the read is kept: 48 bases, read in frame from the first base.